The rows below give T cell receptor beta chains drawn from one sample of a study of blood T cell repertoires in COVID-19. Some clones are missing from TCRdb's copy, which holds only in-frame ones; the method was immunoSEQ multiplex PCR. The sample shows hundreds of thousands of clones, roughly 90% of them seen only once. The material sequenced was peripheral blood. Source of these receptors: a woman aged 45 to 65 with active or convalescent COVID-19. CDR3s include the opening cysteine and the closing phenylalanine or tryptophan. D genes are given only for firm matches. Only some rows state a clone size, as once, few, many or a class for expanded clones.

J,D,V,size,CDR3,DNA
TRBJ2-5,-,TRBV10-3,-,CAISGRTEETQYF,TGTGCCATCAGTGGACGGACAGAAGAGACCCAGTACTTC
TRBJ2-5,TRBD1,TRBV7-6,-,CASRQDRGRIETQYF,TGTGCCAGCAGGCAGGACAGGGGGCGGATAGAGACCCAGTACTTC
TRBJ1-1,-,TRBV2,-,CASSEAVNTEAFF,TGTGCCAGCAGTGAGGCGGTAAACACTGAAGCTTTCTTT
TRBJ1-3,-,TRBV25-1,few,CASSGLDSGNTIYF,TGTGCCAGCAGTGGACTGGACTCTGGAAACACCATATATTTT
TRBJ1-4,-,TRBV3-1/TRBV3-2,-,CASSQHGSGEKLFF,TGTGCCAGCAGCCAACATGGGTCGGGTGAAAAACTGTTTTTT
TRBJ1-1,-,TRBV28,once,CASSSPYRDGAFF,TGTGCCAGCAGTTCGCCTTACAGGGACGGGGCTTTCTTT
TRBJ1-1,TRBD1,TRBV3-1/TRBV3-2,-,CASSQGTGSGAPEAFF,TGTGCCAGCAGCCAAGGGACAGGGTCAGGGGCCCCTGAAGCTTTCTTT
TRBJ2-1,TRBD1,TRBV19,-,CASSLTVTGADEQFF,TGTGCCAGTAGTCTGACCGTGACAGGGGCGGATGAGCAGTTCTTC
TRBJ2-7,-,TRBV6-6,-,CASSYGLASEQYF,TGTGCCAGCAGTTACGGGCTAGCTTCCGAGCAGTACTTC
TRBJ1-1,-,TRBV7-2,-,CASSGGGEAFF,TGTGCCAGCAGCGGAGGCGGAGAAGCTTTCTTT
TRBJ2-5,-,TRBV11-1,-,CASSFPSTGQETQYF,TGTGCCAGCAGCTTCCCCTCCACAGGTCAAGAGACCCAGTACTTC
TRBJ1-1,-,TRBV4-2,few,CASSQENTGTNTEAFF,TGTGCCAGCAGCCAAGAAAACACAGGGACGAACACTGAAGCTTTCTTT
TRBJ1-4,-,TRBV7-2,-,CASSPSRATNEKLFF,TGTGCCAGCAGCCCAAGCAGGGCAACTAATGAAAAACTGTTTTTT
TRBJ2-7,TRBD1,TRBV3-1/TRBV3-2,-,CASSQATGTGIPYEQYF,TGTGCCAGCAGCCAAGCGACCGGGACAGGGATCCCCTACGAGCAGTACTTC
TRBJ2-1,TRBD1,TRBV7-9,-,CASRPRTGRSYNEQFF,TGTGCCAGCCGACCCCGGACAGGGCGCTCCTACAATGAGCAGTTCTTC
TRBJ2-7,TRBD1,TRBV18,-,CASSPRTGGLTYEQYF,TGTGCCAGCTCACCGCGGACAGGGGGCCTAACCTACGAGCAGTACTTC
TRBJ1-6,TRBD1,TRBV6-5,-,CASSRTGPTNSPLHF,TGTGCCAGCAGTCGGACAGGGCCGACAAATTCACCCCTCCACTTT
TRBJ1-5,TRBD1,TRBV29-1,-,CSAGQGANQPQHF,TGCAGCGCCGGACAGGGGGCGAATCAGCCCCAGCATTTT
TRBJ2-3,-,TRBV7-2,-,CASSSSGAPTDTQYF,TGTGCCAGCAGCTCTAGTGGCGCCCCCACAGATACGCAGTATTTT
TRBJ1-2,-,TRBV28,-,CASSAPVGYTF,TGTGCCAGCAGCGCCCCGGTCGGCTACACCTTC
TRBJ1-1,TRBD1,TRBV6-1,-,CASSERAGQGARAFF,TGTGCCAGCAGTGAAAGAGCGGGACAGGGGGCCAGAGCTTTCTTT
TRBJ2-5,TRBD2,TRBV5-1,-,CASSLLASGGYETQYF,TGCGCCAGCAGCCTGCTGGCTAGCGGGGGATACGAGACCCAGTACTTC
TRBJ2-5,TRBD2,TRBV4-3,-,CASSQDGLSGEETQYF,TGCGCCAGCAGCCAGGATGGCCTAAGCGGGGAAGAGACCCAGTACTTC
TRBJ2-1,-,TRBV19,-,CASSKLGGAYNEQFF,TGTGCCAGTAGTAAACTAGGAGGGGCCTACAATGAGCAGTTCTTC
TRBJ1-2,-,TRBV29-1,-,CSVAQGGNYGYTF,TGCAGCGTTGCGCAGGGAGGTAACTATGGCTACACCTTC
TRBJ1-2,TRBD1,TRBV29-1,-,CSVDPQGASWNYGYTF,TGCAGCGTTGACCCACAGGGGGCGAGCTGGAACTATGGCTACACCTTC
TRBJ2-3,TRBD2,TRBV7-2,-,CASSLVVLAGGDTQYF,TGTGCCAGCAGCTTAGTAGTACTAGCGGGCGGAGATACGCAGTATTTT
TRBJ2-1,-,TRBV19,-,CASSIDYHNEQFF,TGTGCCAGTAGTATCGACTACCACAATGAGCAGTTCTTC
TRBJ1-6,TRBD1,TRBV24-1,-,CATSGYFNRDSRNNSPLHF,TGTGCCACCAGTGGGTACTTCAACCGGGACAGCCGAAATAATTCACCCCTCCACTTT
TRBJ2-3,TRBD1,TRBV4-1,once,CASSHLGQGTDTQYF,TGCGCCAGCAGCCACTTAGGACAGGGAACAGATACGCAGTATTTT
TRBJ1-5,-,TRBV7-8,-,CASSLNLYSNQPQHF,TGTGCCAGCAGCCTAAATCTCTATAGCAATCAGCCCCAGCATTTT
TRBJ1-2,-,TRBV18,-,CASSPLEASNGYTF,TGTGCCAGCTCACCATTGGAGGCGAGTAATGGCTACACCTTC
TRBJ1-2,TRBD1,TRBV20-1,-,CSAVQTGGYTF,TGCAGTGCTGTCCAGACAGGGGGCTACACCTTC
TRBJ1-2,-,TRBV27,few,CASSLTATNYGYTF,TGTGCCAGCAGTTTAACTGCCACTAACTATGGCTACACCTTC
TRBJ1-6,-,TRBV11-2,-,CASSLVGFNSPLHF,TGTGCCAGCAGCTTAGTTGGCTTTAATTCACCCCTCCACTTT
TRBJ1-1,-,TRBV19,-,CASSIRGNTEAFF,TGTGCCAGTAGTATTCGGGGGAACACTGAAGCTTTCTTT
TRBJ2-6,-,TRBV5-4,-,CASSSMSSGANVLTF,TGTGCCAGCAGCTCCATGAGCTCTGGGGCCAACGTCCTGACTTTC
TRBJ1-1,TRBD1,TRBV4-1,once,CASTRDRTGNEAFF,TGCGCCAGCACCCGCGACCGGACAGGGAATGAAGCTTTCTTT
TRBJ2-5,-,TRBV12-3/TRBV12-4,-,CASSPGQIETQYF,TGTGCCAGCAGCCCGGGACAAATAGAGACCCAGTACTTC
TRBJ2-3,-,TRBV4-1,-,CASSPYGRASSTDTQYF,TGCGCCAGCAGCCCCTATGGGAGAGCATCTAGCACAGATACGCAGTATTTT